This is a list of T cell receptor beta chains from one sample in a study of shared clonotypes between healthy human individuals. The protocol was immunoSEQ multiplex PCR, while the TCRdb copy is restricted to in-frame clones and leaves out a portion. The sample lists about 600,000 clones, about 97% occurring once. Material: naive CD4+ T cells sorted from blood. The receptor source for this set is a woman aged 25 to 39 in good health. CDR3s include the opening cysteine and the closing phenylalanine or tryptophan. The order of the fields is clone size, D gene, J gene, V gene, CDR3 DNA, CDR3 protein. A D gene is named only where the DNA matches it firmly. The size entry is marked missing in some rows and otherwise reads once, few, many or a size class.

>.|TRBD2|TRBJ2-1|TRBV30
TGTGCCTGGAGTCCCGGGACTAGCGGCAACAATGAGCAGTTCTTC
CAWSPGTSGNNEQFF
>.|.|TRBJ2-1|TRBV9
TGTGCCAGCAGCGTAGCGTGGAACATAGGATACAATGAGCAGTTCTTC
CASSVAWNIGYNEQFF
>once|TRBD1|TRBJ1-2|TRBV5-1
TGCGCCAGCAGCCCCCTCAGAGACAGGGTAGTTGGCTACACCTTC
CASSPLRDRVVGYTF
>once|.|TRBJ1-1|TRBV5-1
TGCGCCAGCAGCATGACAGGGAACACTGAAGCTTTCTTT
CASSMTGNTEAFF
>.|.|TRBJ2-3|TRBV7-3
TGTGCCAGCAGCTTAAATATACTAGCAGATACGCAGTATTTT
CASSLNILADTQYF
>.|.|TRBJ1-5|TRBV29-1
TGCAGCGTTGGAGAGGGGGGCAATCAGCCCCAGCATTTT
CSVGEGGNQPQHF
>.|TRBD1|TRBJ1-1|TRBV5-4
TGTGCCAGCAGCTTGGCAGGGGGGGAGACTGAAGCTTTCTTT
CASSLAGGETEAFF
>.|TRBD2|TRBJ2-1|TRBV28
TGTGCCAGCAGCCAAAATACGGGACTAGCGGGGCTACTGAGCTCCTACAATGAGCAGTTCTTC
CASSQNTGLAGLLSSYNEQFF
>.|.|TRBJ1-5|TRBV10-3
TGTGCCATCGCGGCAGGGATTGGTCAGCCCCAGCATTTT
CAIAAGIGQPQHF
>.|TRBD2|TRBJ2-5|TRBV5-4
TGTGCCAGCAGCACGGGAGGGGGTGGAGAGACCCAGTACTTC
CASSTGGGGETQYF
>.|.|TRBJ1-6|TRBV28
TGTGCCAGCTCAGAGGCCCGGGCCGATAATTCACCCCTCCACTTT
CASSEARADNSPLHF
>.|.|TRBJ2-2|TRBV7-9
TGTGCCAGATTGGACTTAAACACCGGGGAGCTGTTTTTT
CARLDLNTGELFF
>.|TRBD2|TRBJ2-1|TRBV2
TGTGCCAGCGGGAGCGGGAGCTCCTACAATGAGCAGTTCTTC
CASGSGSSYNEQFF
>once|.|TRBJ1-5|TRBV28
TGTGCCAGCAGTTACCGGGGTCGCAATCAGCCCCAGCATTTT
CASSYRGRNQPQHF
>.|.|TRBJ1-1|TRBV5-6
TGTGCCAGCAGCCCCCGAGGCAGGGAACCTGAAGCTTTCTTT
CASSPRGREPEAFF
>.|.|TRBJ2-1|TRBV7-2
TGTGCCAGCAGCTCGTTACCGAGTAGTGGCTCTGAGCAGTTCTTC
CASSSLPSSGSEQFF
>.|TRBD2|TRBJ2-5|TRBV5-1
TGCGCCAGCAGCTTGGTGGCTAGCGGAGTGGAGACCCAGTACTTC
CASSLVASGVETQYF
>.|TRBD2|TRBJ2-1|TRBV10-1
TGCGCCAGCAGTGTTGCGGCGGGAGGGCCGAACAATGAGCAGTTCTTC
CASSVAAGGPNNEQFF
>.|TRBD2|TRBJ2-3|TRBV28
TGTGCCAGCAGTTCCCCGCTAGCGGGAGGGCCTAGCACAGATACGCAGTATTTT
CASSSPLAGGPSTDTQYF